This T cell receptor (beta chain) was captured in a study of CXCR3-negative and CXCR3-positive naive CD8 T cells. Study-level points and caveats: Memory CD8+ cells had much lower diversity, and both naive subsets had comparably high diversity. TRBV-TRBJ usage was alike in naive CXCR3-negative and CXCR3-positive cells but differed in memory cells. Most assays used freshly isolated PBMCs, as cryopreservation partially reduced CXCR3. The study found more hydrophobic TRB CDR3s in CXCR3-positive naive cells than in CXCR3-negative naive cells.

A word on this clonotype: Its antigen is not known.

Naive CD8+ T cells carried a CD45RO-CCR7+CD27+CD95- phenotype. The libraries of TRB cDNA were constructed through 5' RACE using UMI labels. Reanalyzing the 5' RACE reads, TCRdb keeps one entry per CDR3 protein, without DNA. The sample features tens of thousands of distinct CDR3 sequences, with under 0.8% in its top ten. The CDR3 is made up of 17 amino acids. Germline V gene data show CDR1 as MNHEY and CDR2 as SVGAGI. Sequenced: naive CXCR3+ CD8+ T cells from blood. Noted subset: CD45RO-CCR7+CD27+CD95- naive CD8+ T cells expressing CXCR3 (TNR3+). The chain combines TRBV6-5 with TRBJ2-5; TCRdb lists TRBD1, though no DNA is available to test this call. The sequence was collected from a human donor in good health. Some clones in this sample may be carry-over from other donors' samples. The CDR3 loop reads CASSYSGTGALQETQYF.